This entry is about one T cell receptor (beta chain). This clonotype was counted only a few times. What antigen it recognizes has not been identified. Base qualities are not provided; no much larger clone lies one nucleotide away. Reading the germline V gene (reference sequence) gives CDR1 MNHEY and CDR2 SMNVEV. Deletion took 5 bases off V and 2 bases off J, with a span of 11 bases between the germline ends. From its cysteine to its phenylalanine, the CDR3 spans 14 amino acids. Only CDR3 DNA remains: 42 bases, in frame from the first base. Interpreted using the paper, the treatment or condition label stands for: in vitro stimulation with specific CMV peptide epitopes to enrich CMV-specific T cells. The data stem from a study of T cell repertoires in cytomegalovirus infection (dated by TCRdb to between 2018 and 2021). General notes on the study: The peptide stimulations were aimed at well-studied HLA-B-restricted epitopes as well as recently identified HLA-C-restricted CMV epitopes, whose presentation resists viral immunomodulation. Because public TCR beta signatures pointed to carriage of CMV infection together with the matching HLA type, the HLA type of each donor mattered for the analysis. The paper's findings and limits, for the study overall: The ex vivo response was dominated by HLA-C-restricted CMV-specific TCR beta clonotypes, which also provided the single most frequent clonotype in two of eight donors. In both this cohort and an independent roughly 360-donor cohort, the cumulative frequency of public TCR beta family members distinguished carriers of CMV infection plus the relevant HLA type.

The sample was run on an Illumina HiSeq 1500. In TCRdb, the public reads were trimmed at Q25 with fastp and aligned with MiXCR, with productive beta chains retained. Each entry merges the rows of one CDR3 protein and shows their most common DNA and genes. This sample gives some 920,000 distinct CDR3 sequences in total; around 30% of them show up just once. The biggest ten clones account for over 11% of the sample. The TCR sequence derives from a human donor in good health (CMV status not recorded). Some clones in this sample may be carry-over from other donors' samples. Source: cultured CD8+ T cells from PBMCs, taken from culture after CMV antigen stimulation. The V and J segments used are TRBV27 and TRBJ2-3, with the D gene call left open. The CDR3 reads as follows: CASSQGIYTDTQYF. In nucleotide form, the sequence is TGTGCCAGCAGTCAAGGGATCTACACAGATACGCAGTATTTT.